The 23 T cell receptor beta chains below were found in one sample sequenced in a study of blood T cell repertoires in COVID-19. Repertoires were generated with immunoSEQ multiplex PCR, while TCRdb's copy carries only in-frame clones and drops some. Here the sample spans 25,000 to 35,000 clones, 86% being singletons. Sequenced sample: peripheral blood. The source is a human donor with active COVID-19. The donor label of this sample is uncertain.

The rearrangement joins TRBV7-9 to TRBJ1-6, with a tentative D call TRBD1 (6 bases). The CDR3 consists of 13 residues. V was clipped by 7 bases and J by 10 bases, with 14 bases between them. The V gene's germline CDR1 is SEHNR and CDR2 FQNEAQ (reference sequence). CDR3 DNA sequence: TGTGCCAGCACCCCGGCGGGGGGCTCACCCCTCCACTTT. Protein sequence: CASTPAGGSPLHF.

V and J are TRBV9 and TRBJ1-5; D gene ambiguous. The germline gives CDR1 SGDLS, CDR2 YYNGEE. V shed 3 bases and J shed 3 bases, with 10 bases lying between them. The CDR3 contains 14 residues. The CDR3 protein is CASSAASANQPQHF. In DNA, the CDR3 is TGTGCCAGCAGCGCGGCCAGCGCCAATCAGCCCCAGCATTTT.

The chain has TRBV3-1 (or the pseudogene TRBV3-2) and TRBJ2-1, with TRBD2 matching 10 bases. The CDR3 runs to 14 residues. The germline gives CDR1 LGHDT, CDR2 YNNKEL (reference sequence). J lost 8 bases, V lost 1 base, and 2 bases had no gene match. The DNA of the CDR3 is TGTGCCAGCAGCCAAGCTAGCGGGGGTTATGAGCAGTTCTTC. This sequence encodes CASSQASGGYEQFF.

CDR3 DNA: TGCAGCGTTCCCGGACTAGCCGTCAGCTCCTACAATGAGCAGTTCTTC. Translated, it gives CSVPGLAVSSYNEQFF. J is TRBJ2-1 and V is TRBV29-1; 8 bases align to TRBD2. The V and J ends lost 5 bases and 0 bases, in that order; junction bases with no gene match: 9. This CDR3 comprises 16 residues. Germline CDR1 SQVTM, CDR2 ANQGSEA.

The genes are TRBV11-3 and TRBJ2-3; TRBD1 aligns across 7 bases. Unmatched junction bases numbered 11, after V lost 7 bases and J lost 1 base. Germline CDR1 is SGHNT and CDR2 is YENEEA. This CDR3 has 16 residues. The CDR3 sequence is CASTSSGTVGTDTQYF. The CDR3, as DNA: TGTGCCAGCACCTCATCCGGGACAGTGGGCACAGATACGCAGTATTTT.

This clone was recorded once. This chain uses TRBV5-4 with TRBJ2-2; 13 positions agree with TRBD2. J was trimmed by 8 bases and V by 4 bases; bases with no gene match: 5. The CDR3 runs to 15 residues. The germline V gene encodes CDR1 SGHNT and CDR2 YYREEE (reference sequence). The CDR3 protein is CASSGGLAGTGELFF. The CDR3, as DNA: TGTGCCAGCAGCGGGGGACTAGCGGGAACGGGGGAGCTGTTTTTT.

The chain is built from TRBV10-3 and TRBJ2-1, with D unresolved. Germline loops: CDR1 ENHRY, CDR2 SYGVKD. Trimming removed 3 bases at V and 2 bases at J, with 11 bases between. The CDR3 runs 15 residues. CDR3 in amino acids: CAISDMEIAYNEQFF. The CDR3, as DNA: TGTGCCATCAGTGATATGGAGATCGCCTACAATGAGCAGTTCTTC.

V is TRBV7-8 and J is TRBJ1-4, with a tentative D call TRBD1 (5 bases). Trimming took off 5 bases at V and 11 bases at J, with 30 bases between the two ends. The CDR3 runs to 18 residues. Germline-derived CDR1 and CDR2 are SGHVS and FQNEAQ. CDR3 loop: CASSPPGVVGDNDWKLFF. CDR3 in DNA: TGTGCCAGCAGCCCCCCGGGGGTAGTAGGGGATAATGATTGGAAACTGTTTTTT.

V and J are TRBV2 and TRBJ2-2, with D uncertain. V was pared by 6 bases and J by 3 bases, with 5 bases between. The CDR3 runs to 12 residues. The V gene's germline CDR1 is SNHLY and CDR2 FYNNEI. CDR3 DNA: TGTGCCAGCAGCGGAGACACCGGGGAGCTGTTTTTT. It is translated as CASSGDTGELFF.

The CDR3: CASSYGQSNQPQHF. CDR3 nucleotides: TGTGCCAGCAGTTACGGTCAGAGCAATCAGCCCCAGCATTTT. The rearrangement joins TRBV6-2 or TRBV6-3 to TRBJ1-5; D is uncertain. This CDR3 region has 14 residues. The germline V gene encodes CDR1 MNHEY and CDR2 SVGEGT. The ends were cut back, 2 bases at V and 1 base at J, with 6 bases in the middle.

The chain has TRBV3-1 (or the pseudogene TRBV3-2) and TRBJ2-1, with 7 bases aligning to TRBD2. J was trimmed by 5 bases and V by 5 bases; bases with no gene match: 6. The CDR3 totals 14 residues. Germline-derived CDR1 and CDR2 are LGHDT and YNNKEL (reference sequence). As DNA, the CDR3 is TGTGCCAGCAGCTATAGCGGGCCGAACAATGAGCAGTTCTTC. Translation gives CASSYSGPNNEQFF.

The V and J genes are TRBV7-9 and TRBJ2-7; a weak D match, TRBD2 (6 bases). The CDR3 consists of 14 residues. The V and J ends lost 4 bases and 0 bases respectively, with 10 bases between them. Germline V CDR1 and CDR2: SEHNR, FQNEAQ (reference sequence). In DNA form, the CDR3 reads TGTGCCAGCAGCTCCGAGCGGGTCTCCTACGAGCAGTACTTC. This codes for CASSSERVSYEQYF.

The gene calls are TRBV6-1 and TRBJ2-4, with 9 nucleotides matching TRBD1. The CDR3 length is 17 residues. Germline CDR1 is MNHNS and CDR2 is SASEGT. V lost 4 bases and J lost 1; bases outside the gene matches: 8. The CDR3, as DNA: TGTGCCAGCAGTGGCAACAGGGGGCTGCGCGCCAAAAACATTCAGTACTTC. Protein product: CASSGNRGLRAKNIQYF.

This chain uses TRBV19 with TRBJ1-5; no firm D call. The CDR3 length is 16 residues. V lost 1 base, J lost 0 bases, and 10 bases lay in between. Germline V gene data show CDR1 as LNHDA and CDR2 as SQIVND (reference sequence). The CDR3 DNA reads as TGTGCCAGTAGTATAGCGAGGGTGTATAGCAATCAGCCCCAGCATTTT. Its protein product is CASSIARVYSNQPQHF.

The rearrangement uses TRBV2 and TRBJ1-4; D gene ambiguous. Germline V gene lookup returns CDR1 SNHLY and CDR2 FYNNEI. The CDR3 is made up of 13 amino acids. V lost 8 bases to trimming and J lost 6 bases, with 13 bases between them. This CDR3 is CASARERDEKLFF. As DNA, the CDR3 is TGTGCCAGCGCCCGGGAGAGGGATGAAAAACTGTTTTTT.

The chain employs TRBV5-1 and TRBJ2-7; perhaps TRBD2 as D (5 bases). Per the germline V gene, CDR1 is SGHRS and CDR2 is YFSETQ. V dropped 1 base and J dropped 0 bases, with 8 bases sitting between them. The CDR3 spans 14 residues. In DNA, the CDR3 is TGCGCCAGCAGCTTGAATCGGGGCTCCTACGAGCAGTACTTC. Encoded protein: CASSLNRGSYEQYF.

The genes are TRBV27 and TRBJ2-7; a possible D gene is TRBD2 (6 bases). CDR1 is MNHEY, CDR2 SMNVEV, per germline (reference sequence). Trimming shortened V by 1 base and J by 1 base, and 8 bases separated the two germline ends. This CDR3 is 14 amino acids long. The CDR3 DNA is TGTGCCAGCAGTTTATTTGGGGGGTCCTACGAGCAGTACTTC. This codes for CASSLFGGSYEQYF.

The chain has TRBV7-3 and TRBJ2-1, with D perhaps matching TRBD1 (6 bases). Germline CDR1 reads SGHTA; CDR2 reads FQGTGA. Deletions cut 0 bases from V and 8 bases from J, with 17 bases between. CDR3 length: 16 amino acids. The CDR3 nucleotides are TGTGCCAGCAGCTTAACTATTCCAGGGGCGTTTGATGAGCAGTTCTTC. Translated, it gives CASSLTIPGAFDEQFF.

V and J are TRBV5-1 and TRBJ2-1; D perhaps matches TRBD1 (6 bases). Trimming stripped 2 bases from V and 6 bases from J, with 15 bases between. Germline values: CDR1 SGHRS, CDR2 YFSETQ. This CDR3 is built from 15 residues. In DNA, the CDR3 is TGCGCCAGCAGCTTAGGGCCGGGACAAGTCAATGAGCAGTTCTTC. It yields the protein CASSLGPGQVNEQFF.

CDR3 sequence (DNA): TGTGCCAGCAGTCAACGGACAGGGGGCCAAGGGGTCTATGGCTACACCTTC. Translating gives CASSQRTGGQGVYGYTF. V gene TRBV27 combines with J gene TRBJ1-2; 11 bases agree with TRBD1. The CDR3 totals 17 residues. Per the germline V gene, CDR1 is MNHEY and CDR2 is SMNVEV (reference sequence). The J segment lost 4 bases and the V segment lost 5 bases, leaving 12 bases of the junction unmatched.

The chain is built from TRBV5-1 and TRBJ2-7, with 11 bases that match TRBD2. J was trimmed by 4 bases and V by 1 base; bases with no gene match: 4. CDR3 length equals 15 residues. Germline V gene data show CDR1 as SGHRS and CDR2 as YFSETQ. CDR3 nucleotide sequence: TGCGCCAGCAGCTTGCGACTAGCGGGACCTTACGAGCAGTACTTC. Translated, it gives CASSLRLAGPYEQYF.

The V call is TRBV11-1, the J call TRBJ2-7; 11 nucleotides line up with TRBD1. V lost 4 bases, J lost 6 bases, and 2 bases stayed unmatched. The germline V gene encodes CDR1 SGHAT and CDR2 FQDESV (reference sequence). The CDR3 spans 13 residues. The CDR3 DNA reads TGTGCCAGCAGCTCCGGGACAGGGGGCGAGCAGTACTTC. It codes for CASSSGTGGEQYF.

This chain uses TRBV5-4 with TRBJ2-2; TRBD2 matches 11 bases. The ends lost 2 bases at V and 5 bases at J; junction bases unmatched: 8. CDR1 is SGHNT and CDR2 is YYREEE in the germline V gene (reference sequence). CDR3 length: 17 amino acids. CDR3 loop: CASSFIAGGPRTGELFF. The DNA for the CDR3 is TGTGCCAGCAGCTTTATAGCGGGAGGGCCGAGAACCGGGGAGCTGTTTTTT. Based on the CDR3 plus reference TRBV5-4 and TRBJ2-2, the full variable domain is ETGVTQSPTHLIKTRGQQVTLRCSSQSGHNTVSWYQQALGQGPQFIFQYYREEENGRGNFPPRFSGLQFPNYSSELNVNALELDDSALYLCASSFIAGGPRTGELFFGEGSRLTVL.